What follows is one T cell receptor beta chain and its context. The data stem from a study of Ad26.COV2.S vaccination and SARS-CoV-2 variants. Treatment: 19 received Ad26.COV2.S at low or high dose, single or two shots; 5 received placebo; per-sample allocation not given. Day 63 after the first injection of vaccine or placebo was the sampling time. Clones were read by immunoSEQ multiplex PCR, and TCRdb kept only the in-frame ones, dropping some. Of around 340,000 clones detected, about 88% appear once; the ten largest clones hold around 6.6%. Sequencing was performed on peripheral blood, taken in a trial of Ad26.COV2.S vaccine versus placebo. This receptor was identified in a person aged 18-60 years who received the Ad26.COV2.S COVID-19 vaccine or a placebo.

The CDR3 coding sequence is TGTGCCAGCAGTCGACAGGCGGGCTATGGCTACACCTTC. This codes for CASSRQAGYGYTF. The J gene is TRBJ1-2, the V gene TRBV6-5; TRBD1 might be the D (6 bases). This CDR3 is 13 amino acids long. Trimming took off 5 bases at V and 4 bases at J, with 11 bases between the two ends. Germline V CDR1 and CDR2: MNHEY, SVGAGI.